This T cell receptor (beta chain) appears in the sequencing data of a study of patients and donors after allogeneic stem cell transplantation. The length of the CDR3 is 15 residues. Per the germline V gene, CDR1 is SEHNR and CDR2 is FQNEAQ (reference sequence). V lost 4 bases and J 0 bases, leaving 9 bases between the germline ends. TCRdb independently ran MiXCR on the RT-PCR reads; one entry per CDR3 protein. The top ten clones hold around 32% of a sample with approximately 57,000 distinct CDR3 sequences, about an eighth of them seen once. Ten or more counts support this clonotype. The sequence was collected from a human donor who was either an allogeneic HSCT recipient or a stem cell or donor lymphocyte infusion donor (not recorded which). It is not recorded whose cells these are; they may come from a transplant donor. The chain uses TRBV7-9 and TRBJ1-4; D gene unclear. The source material was blood, either unsorted or a sorted T cell fraction (not recorded which). CDR3 amino acids: CASSSRRATNEKLFF. The DNA for the CDR3 is TGTGCCAGCAGCTCAAGGCGCGCAACTAATGAAAAACTGTTTTTT. Full variable domain (outside the CDR3, taken from reference TRBV7-9 and TRBJ1-4): DTGVSQNPRHKITKRGQNVTFRCDPISEHNRLYWYRQTLGQGPEFLTYFQNEAQLEKSRLLSDRFSAERPKGSFSTLEIQRTEQGDSAMYLCASSSRRATNEKLFFGSGTQLSVL.